This TCR beta chain was profiled in a study of shared clonotypes between healthy human individuals. Study-wide results and caveats: Four donors shared 5% to 5.5% of their naive CD4 clonotypes.

Libraries were prepared by immunoSEQ multiplex PCR; TCRdb keeps only in-frame clonotypes and omits some of them. The sample records millions of clones, 85% to 95% being singletons. Trimming removed 3 bases at V and 4 bases at J, with 7 bases between. Germline CDR1 is KGHSH and CDR2 is LQKENI. This CDR3 region has 13 residues. With regard to this clone: Its antigen is currently unknown. Distinct nucleotide sequences in the sample also encode this CDR3.

The source of this sequence is a man aged 18-30 years in good health. Sequencing was done on a sample of naive CD4+ T cells sorted from blood. Sample subset: CD45RA+ positively selected. This chain uses TRBV18 with TRBJ1-5; D gene ambiguous. The CDR3 reads CASSPSRNQPQHF. The CDR3 DNA is TGTGCCAGCTCACCCAGTCGTAATCAGCCCCAGCATTTT.